This entry lists 25 T cell receptor beta chains sequenced from one sample in a study of radiotherapy plus CTLA-4 blockade in lung cancer. The assay was immunoSEQ multiplex PCR, and TCRdb's table has in-frame clones only and misses some. The sample has around 55,000 clones, around 80% seen once. Sequencing was performed on peripheral blood, taken from a patient treated with radiotherapy plus ipilimumab. The receptors shown here come from a human donor with non-small cell lung cancer whose response to radiotherapy plus ipilimumab could not be evaluated.

The genes are TRBV6-5 and TRBJ2-2, with D unresolved. The length of the CDR3 is 14 residues. The ends were cut back, 4 bases at V and 8 bases at J, with 14 bases in the middle. Germline CDR1 MNHEY, CDR2 SVGAGI. The CDR3 nucleotides are TGTGCCAGCAGTTCCCCCGGAGAATCTGGGGAGCTGTTTTTT. Its translation: CASSSPGESGELFF.

This sequence joins TRBV7-2 and TRBJ2-7, with a tentative D call TRBD1 (6 bases). The CDR3 is made up of 14 amino acids. In germline, CDR1 is SGHTA, CDR2 FQGNSA. Between the trimmed V and J ends, which lost 2 bases and 1 base, there was a span of 9 bases. As DNA, the CDR3 is TGTGCCAGCAGCTTAAGCAGGGGATCCTACGAGCAGTACTTC. Protein: CASSLSRGSYEQYF.

The chain carries TRBV5-1 and TRBJ1-1, with D tentatively TRBD1 (5 bases). The ends were cut back, 4 bases at V and 1 base at J, with 11 bases in the middle. This CDR3 has 14 residues. In germline, CDR1 is SGHRS, CDR2 YFSETQ. The CDR3: CASSPQGSNTEAFF. The CDR3 DNA reads as TGCGCCAGCAGCCCCCAGGGATCGAACACTGAAGCTTTCTTT.

The chain combines TRBV2 with TRBJ2-5; D not certain. Looked up from germline, CDR1 is SNHLY and CDR2 is FYNNEI. V was clipped by 3 bases and J by 5 bases, with 10 bases between them. The CDR3 contains 13 residues. The chain's CDR3 is CASSEVVRETQYF. In nucleotides, the CDR3 is TGTGCCAGCAGTGAGGTAGTCAGGGAGACCCAGTACTTC.

The chain carries TRBV5-6 and TRBJ1-6, with D unclear. The CDR3 extends over 16 amino acids. Germline CDR1 and CDR2: SGHDT and YYEEEE. V lost 1 base to trimming and J lost 2 bases, with 10 bases between them. CDR3 coding DNA: TGTGCCAGCAGCTTGCGAATGGGCCCCTATAATTCACCCCTCCACTTT. Encoded protein: CASSLRMGPYNSPLHF.

V usage is TRBV5-1 and J usage is TRBJ1-6; D might be TRBD1 (6 bases). The length of the CDR3 is 13 residues. The V gene's germline CDR1 is SGHRS and CDR2 YFSETQ. Trimming left V 0 bases short and J 10 bases short, with 8 bases between. In DNA form, the CDR3 reads TGCGCCAGCAGCTTGGAGGGGGGGTCACCCCTCCACTTT. Translating it yields CASSLEGGSPLHF.

This clone was observed a handful of times. The rearrangement joins TRBV6-5 to TRBJ1-1, with unresolved D. In germline, CDR1 is MNHEY, CDR2 SVGAGI. The CDR3 loop spans 15 amino acids. V lost 5 bases and J 1 base, leaving 14 bases between the germline ends. CDR3 nucleotide sequence: TGTGCCAGCAGTCGATACGTGCGGGGGAACACTGAAGCTTTCTTT. Its protein product is CASSRYVRGNTEAFF.

A single count supports this clone. This chain joins TRBV11-2 and TRBJ1-2, with 9 positions matching TRBD1. Germline CDR1 is SGHAT and CDR2 is FQNNGV. Trimming removed 3 bases from V and 4 bases from J; junction bases left unmatched: 9. This CDR3 comprises 16 residues. This CDR3 is CASSLGTGLIFYGYTF. CDR3 bases: TGTGCCAGCAGCTTGGGGACAGGGCTTATCTTCTATGGCTACACCTTC. Combining the CDR3 with reference TRBV11-2 and TRBJ1-2 gives the whole variable domain EAGVAQSPRYKIIEKRQSVAFWCNPISGHATLYWYQQILGQGPKLLIQFQNNGVVDDSQLPKDRFSAERLKGVDSTLKIQPAKLEDSAVYLCASSLGTGLIFYGYTFGSGTRLTVV.

V and J are TRBV7-2 and TRBJ1-5; D not resolved. This CDR3 region has 18 residues. The V and J ends lost 5 bases and 0 bases respectively, with 20 bases between them. Germline V gives CDR1 SGHTA, CDR2 FQGNSA. This CDR3 reads CASSPGRGPGYSNQPQHF. The CDR3 nucleotides are TGTGCCAGCAGCCCCGGACGGGGTCCCGGGTATAGCAATCAGCCCCAGCATTTT.

The gene calls are TRBV5-6 and TRBJ2-5, with a weak D call TRBD1 (5 bases). The DNA end lines up better with TRBJ2-7; the J call may be wrong. This CDR3 contains 15 residues. Germline loops: CDR1 SGHDT, CDR2 YYEEEE. CDR3 nucleotide sequence: TGTGCCAGCAGCTTAAAGGGGCATGGGTCCTACGAGCAGTACTTC. Its translation is CASSLKGHGSYEQYF.

V gene TRBV10-2 combines with J gene TRBJ2-7; D possibly corresponds to TRBD2 (6 bases). The CDR3 runs to 12 residues. The germline V and J ends were trimmed by 8 bases and 6 bases, with 14 bases remaining between them. CDR1 WSHSY and CDR2 SAAADI come from the germline V gene. CDR3 protein: CASRPLGGEQYF. The CDR3 bases are TGCGCCAGCCGGCCCCTGGGGGGCGAGCAGTACTTC.

The chain has TRBV5-1 and TRBJ2-2, with D possibly TRBD1 on 6 matching bases. The CDR3 runs 14 residues. Germline V CDR1 and CDR2: SGHRS, YFSETQ. Trimming pared 4 bases from V and 3 bases from J, leaving 10 bases between. CDR3 residues: CASSRDTYTGELFF. For the CDR3, the DNA is TGCGCCAGCAGCCGGGACACTTACACCGGGGAGCTGTTTTTT.

On this clone: Relative to the germline gene, one junction end is altered; a read error may explain this. Other DNA sequences in this specimen translate into the identical CDR3. The chain carries TRBV27 and TRBJ2-1; D call uncertain. Germline CDR1 is MNHEY and CDR2 is SMNVEV (reference sequence). The CDR3 extends over 13 amino acids. The CDR3 DNA reads TGCGCCAGCAGTTTGGTACGCGGCAATGAGCAGTTCTTC. The encoded protein is CASSLVRGNEQFF.

The J gene is TRBJ2-1, the V gene TRBV4-1; TRBD1 matches 11 bases. There are 16 residues in the CDR3. Per the germline V gene, CDR1 is MGHRA and CDR2 is YSYEKL. V trimming: 3 bases; J trimming: 9 bases; junction bases outside the gene matches: 10. In nucleotides, the CDR3 is TGCGCCAGCAGCCAGTTCCCCGGGACAGGGGGACTTGAGCAGTTCTTC. It translates to CASSQFPGTGGLEQFF.

The chain couples TRBV5-5 to TRBJ2-7, with 10 bases fitting TRBD1. Germline CDR1 and CDR2: SGHKS and YYEKEE (reference sequence). The junction had 7 bases not matched to a gene; V was cut back by 4 bases and J by 3 bases. The CDR3 spans 15 residues. CDR3 region: CASSTRDRGLYEQYF. The CDR3 coding sequence is TGTGCCAGCAGCACCCGGGACAGGGGACTCTACGAGCAGTACTTC.

The rearrangement joins TRBV28 to TRBJ2-7, with 8 positions matching TRBD2. This CDR3 region has 15 residues. Germline loops: CDR1 MDHEN, CDR2 SYDVKM. The junction had 10 bases not matched to a gene; V was cut back by 4 bases and J by 5 bases. CDR3 in amino acids: CASSSGTRSEDEQYF. The CDR3 DNA reads as TGTGCCAGCAGTTCGGGGACTAGAAGTGAGGACGAGCAGTACTTC.

The chain has TRBV5-1 and TRBJ2-7; TRBD1 agrees at 9 bases. This CDR3 contains 16 residues. Trimming took 4 bases from V and 1 from J; bases not matched to a gene: 9. The V gene's germline CDR1 is SGHRS and CDR2 YFSETQ. The CDR3 DNA sequence: TGCGCCAGCAGCCCACGGCAGACAGGGGGTTCCTACGAGCAGTACTTC. Its protein product is CASSPRQTGGSYEQYF.

The chain carries TRBV19 and TRBJ2-7; 10 nucleotides match TRBD1. CDR1 is LNHDA, CDR2 SQIVND, per germline (reference sequence). The CDR3 spans 14 residues. J gave up 4 bases and V 5 bases, and 5 bases lay outside the gene matches. CDR3 bases: TGTGCCAGTAGTTACGGGACAGGGGCGTACGAGCAGTACTTC. The encoded protein is CASSYGTGAYEQYF.

The chain combines TRBV6-6 with TRBJ1-1; 7 bases align to TRBD1. The CDR3 totals 14 residues. Germline CDR1 and CDR2: MNHNY and SVGAGI (reference sequence). J lost 1 base, V lost 6 bases, and 5 bases had no gene match. CDR3 protein: CASRLTGQNTEAFF. Here the CDR3 DNA reads TGTGCCAGCAGGCTGACAGGGCAGAACACTGAAGCTTTCTTT.

The V gene is TRBV9, the J gene TRBJ1-1, with TRBD1 as a possible D gene (6 bases). From germline, CDR1 is SGDLS and CDR2 YYNGEE. V lost 4 bases and J 0 bases, leaving 16 bases between the germline ends. This CDR3 has 16 amino acids. The CDR3, as DNA: TGTGCCAGCAGCCCCTCTCCGAGGGACATGAACACTGAAGCTTTCTTT. It encodes CASSPSPRDMNTEAFF.

The gene calls are TRBV10-3 and TRBJ2-7; 9 bases map to TRBD1. After removal of 4 bases from V and 2 bases from J, the junction contained 9 bases not matched to a gene. The CDR3 contains 16 residues. The germline gives CDR1 ENHRY, CDR2 SYGVKD. CDR3 sequence reads: CAISASPGQGPYEQYF. The CDR3 bases are TGTGCCATCAGTGCTTCACCGGGACAGGGTCCCTACGAGCAGTACTTC.

This clone was seen once. The V gene is TRBV7-8, the J gene TRBJ1-6; 10 bases align to TRBD1. This CDR3 has 15 amino acids. Per germline, CDR1 SGHVS and CDR2 FQNEAQ. With V trimmed by 4 bases and J by 10 bases, 7 bases remained unmatched. For the CDR3, the DNA is TGTGCCAGCAGCTCCGTCCCGGGACAGGGGTCACCCCTCCACTTT. Its translation is CASSSVPGQGSPLHF.

A remark on this clone: Other nucleotide sequences from this sample produce the same CDR3. The CDR3 DNA follows: TGTGCCAGCTCACCTCGGACAGGTCTCTACGAGCAGTACTTC. It encodes CASSPRTGLYEQYF. The chain carries TRBV18 and TRBJ2-7; 7 nucleotides line up with TRBD1. V was clipped by 3 bases and J by 3 bases; unmatched bases: 5. CDR1 KGHSH and CDR2 LQKENI come from the germline V gene. This CDR3 is built from 14 residues.

The chain links TRBV2 to TRBJ1-6; maybe TRBD1 (5 bases). The CDR3 sequence is 15 residues long. Germline CDR1 reads SNHLY; CDR2 reads FYNNEI. Trimming shortened V by 2 bases and J by 9 bases, and 14 bases separated the two germline ends. This CDR3 is CASSERAREGSPLHF. The CDR3 DNA is TGTGCCAGCAGTGAACGGGCCAGGGAGGGTTCACCCCTCCACTTT.

V gene TRBV27 combines with J gene TRBJ2-7; 7 nucleotides agree with TRBD2. The CDR3 sequence is 13 residues long. Germline-derived CDR1 and CDR2 are MNHEY and SMNVEV (reference sequence). V lost 7 bases to trimming and J lost 4 bases; unmatched junction nucleotides: 7. The CDR3 bases are TGTGCCAGCACCACCGTGGGGGGGTACGAGCAGTACTTC. Its protein product is CASTTVGGYEQYF.